A selection of T cell receptor beta chains follows, all from one sample in a study of response to subunit inactivated influenza vaccine. A single record per CDR3 protein comes from TCRdb applying MiXCR to the RT-PCR reads. The sample records some 500,000 distinct CDR3 sequences, under 15% being singletons. Sequences were derived from PBMCs from blood, sampled 45 days after vaccination. These receptor sequences come from a man aged 45-65 years who received an inactivated influenza vaccine. Both conserved end residues are trimmed from each CDR3. Fields, in order: J gene, V gene, CDR3 protein.

j_call: TRBJ2-3
v_call: TRBV20-1
cdr3_aa: SARGAIGTDTQY

j_call: TRBJ2-3
v_call: TRBV5-1
cdr3_aa: ASSSGTSGTSDTQY

j_call: TRBJ1-6
v_call: TRBV7-9
cdr3_aa: ASSSTDSPLH

j_call: TRBJ2-7
v_call: TRBV7-2
cdr3_aa: ASSLEGAIGYEQY

j_call: TRBJ1-3
v_call: TRBV10-3
cdr3_aa: AISDDSEHAGNTIY

j_call: TRBJ2-1
v_call: TRBV24-1
cdr3_aa: ATSDPTSFPYNEQF

j_call: TRBJ2-3
v_call: TRBV11-2
cdr3_aa: ASSSGQGRRTDTQY

j_call: TRBJ2-7
v_call: TRBV12-3/TRBV12-4
cdr3_aa: ASSLAGAHEQY

j_call: TRBJ2-1
v_call: TRBV11-2
cdr3_aa: ASSLDRVDNEQF

j_call: TRBJ2-1
v_call: TRBV9
cdr3_aa: ASSVGSGRSNEQF

j_call: TRBJ1-6
v_call: TRBV6-1
cdr3_aa: ASSEALGALGSPLH

j_call: TRBJ2-3
v_call: TRBV12-3/TRBV12-4
cdr3_aa: ASSLRSADTQY

j_call: TRBJ2-3
v_call: TRBV5-1
cdr3_aa: ASSSGTGVKADTQY

j_call: TRBJ2-7
v_call: TRBV12-3/TRBV12-4
cdr3_aa: ASSSGTRGIYEQY

j_call: TRBJ2-1
v_call: TRBV20-1
cdr3_aa: SARATLPNNEQF

j_call: TRBJ1-2
v_call: TRBV24-1
cdr3_aa: ATSDPGQGWSYT

j_call: TRBJ1-2
v_call: TRBV12-3/TRBV12-4
cdr3_aa: ASSFAGAKPYT

j_call: TRBJ2-4
v_call: TRBV7-2
cdr3_aa: ASRPPGTSEAKNIQY

j_call: TRBJ2-5
v_call: TRBV7-9
cdr3_aa: ASSSPRTGGGETQY

j_call: TRBJ2-7
v_call: TRBV27
cdr3_aa: ASSFWGSGEQY

j_call: TRBJ2-7
v_call: TRBV7-2
cdr3_aa: ASSLGGLAGNEQY

j_call: TRBJ2-7
v_call: TRBV18
cdr3_aa: ASSPYQGAEQY

j_call: TRBJ2-7
v_call: TRBV5-1
cdr3_aa: ASRTKAGGSYEQY

j_call: TRBJ2-4
v_call: TRBV6-5
cdr3_aa: ASSYSGQQKNIQY

j_call: TRBJ2-7
v_call: TRBV20-1
cdr3_aa: SASRTGTTSYEQY

j_call: TRBJ2-7
v_call: TRBV7-2
cdr3_aa: ASSFSSTYEQY

j_call: TRBJ2-3
v_call: TRBV28
cdr3_aa: ASSLGGGITDTQY

j_call: TRBJ2-2
v_call: TRBV4-3
cdr3_aa: ASSQSLRGGFTGELF

j_call: TRBJ2-3
v_call: TRBV24-1
cdr3_aa: ATSDLGTRADTQY

j_call: TRBJ2-5
v_call: TRBV27
cdr3_aa: ASSLSTSGMGETQY

j_call: TRBJ1-6
v_call: TRBV20-1
cdr3_aa: SARAPWGDRSLH

j_call: TRBJ2-3
v_call: TRBV7-2
cdr3_aa: ASSLIAWGDTQY

j_call: TRBJ2-5
v_call: TRBV12-3/TRBV12-4
cdr3_aa: ASSLGMTGGMGTQY

j_call: TRBJ2-7
v_call: TRBV12-3/TRBV12-4
cdr3_aa: ASSLMAGVASYEQY

j_call: TRBJ2-3
v_call: TRBV9
cdr3_aa: ASSTGQGPDTQY

j_call: TRBJ1-5
v_call: TRBV28
cdr3_aa: ASRGQSYSNQPQH

j_call: TRBJ2-1
v_call: TRBV28
cdr3_aa: ASSLQGGYNEQF

j_call: TRBJ2-7
v_call: TRBV5-1
cdr3_aa: ASSWGVEQY

j_call: TRBJ2-3
v_call: TRBV6-5
cdr3_aa: ASSYSGPSTDTQY

j_call: TRBJ2-5
v_call: TRBV12-3/TRBV12-4
cdr3_aa: ASSPPGIWGGGETQY

j_call: TRBJ2-3
v_call: TRBV29-1
cdr3_aa: SVDKQTDTQY

j_call: TRBJ1-1
v_call: TRBV29-1
cdr3_aa: SVDPGMNTEAF

j_call: TRBJ2-1
v_call: TRBV10-3
cdr3_aa: AISDTGYEQF

j_call: TRBJ1-6
v_call: TRBV7-2
cdr3_aa: ASSYGQGNSPLH

j_call: TRBJ1-2
v_call: TRBV5-6
cdr3_aa: ASVSGTNYGYT

j_call: TRBJ1-5
v_call: TRBV20-1
cdr3_aa: SASVNSNQPQH

j_call: TRBJ2-1
v_call: TRBV11-1
cdr3_aa: ASSPAEAGGLLTYNEQF

j_call: TRBJ2-7
v_call: TRBV7-2
cdr3_aa: ASSSQSSYEQY

j_call: TRBJ2-7
v_call: TRBV4-3
cdr3_aa: ASSAGTGSSYEQY

j_call: TRBJ2-1
v_call: TRBV5-1
cdr3_aa: ASKRAYNEQF

j_call: TRBJ1-5
v_call: TRBV4-3
cdr3_aa: ASSQDGTRPNQPQH

j_call: TRBJ2-5
v_call: TRBV7-9
cdr3_aa: ASIIGPGAETQY

j_call: TRBJ2-1
v_call: TRBV5-5
cdr3_aa: ASSFTAAAYNEQF

j_call: TRBJ2-5
v_call: TRBV4-2
cdr3_aa: ASSQEGGRGETQY

j_call: TRBJ1-6
v_call: TRBV12-3/TRBV12-4
cdr3_aa: ASRGGGPNSPLH

j_call: TRBJ2-5
v_call: TRBV4-3
cdr3_aa: ASSQRLAQTQY

j_call: TRBJ2-3
v_call: TRBV7-3
cdr3_aa: ASSFGTSPDTQY